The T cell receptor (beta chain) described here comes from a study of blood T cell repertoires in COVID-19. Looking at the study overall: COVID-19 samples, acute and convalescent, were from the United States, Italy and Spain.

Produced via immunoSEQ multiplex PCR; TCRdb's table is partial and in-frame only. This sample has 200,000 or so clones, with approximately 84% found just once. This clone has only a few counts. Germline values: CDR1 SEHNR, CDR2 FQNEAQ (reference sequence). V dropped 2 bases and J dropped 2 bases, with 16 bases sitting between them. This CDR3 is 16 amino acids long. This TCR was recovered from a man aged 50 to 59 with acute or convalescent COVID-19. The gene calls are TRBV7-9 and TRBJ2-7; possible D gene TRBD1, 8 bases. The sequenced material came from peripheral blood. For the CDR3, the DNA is TGTGCCAGCAGCTTAACCCTACAGGGGGGGGCCTACGAGCAGTACTTC. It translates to CASSLTLQGGAYEQYF.